Listed below are T cell receptor beta chains from one sample, sequenced in a study of T cell changes during pregnancy in multiple sclerosis. The assay was immunoSEQ multiplex PCR, and TCRdb's table has in-frame clones only and misses some. Among about 38,000 clones listed, 92% were seen once. The material was CD4+ T cells from peripheral blood mononuclear cells, obtained after pregnancy. The receptors were gathered from a female donor in good health, enrolled as a control in a pregnancy study. Both conserved end residues are part of each CDR3. A D gene is named only where the DNA matches it firmly. Only part of the rows carry a size: once, few, many, or a class if the clone is expanded.

>NA|NA|TRBV12-5|TRBJ2-1
TGTGCTAGTGGTTTACACCCCTTGATGGACAATGAGCAGTTCTTC
CASGLHPLMDNEQFF
>NA|NA|TRBV19|TRBJ1-5
TGTGCCAGTAGTATAGTCACAGGGCCTCAGCCCCAGCATTTT
CASSIVTGPQPQHF
>NA|NA|TRBV6-6|TRBJ1-5
TGTGCCAGTGTGACAGATTCGAGTGGCAATCAGCCCCAGCATTTT
CASVTDSSGNQPQHF
>NA|NA|TRBV5-1|TRBJ2-1
TGCGCCAGCAGCTTAGAGCTAGGGGCTGAGCAGTTCTTC
CASSLELGAEQFF
>NA|NA|TRBV7-2|TRBJ1-2
TGTGCCAGCAGCTCCGGTGCCCAGGGACAATCTGGCTACACCTTC
CASSSGAQGQSGYTF
>NA|NA|TRBV11-3|TRBJ1-3
TGTGCCAGCAGCAAGGGGGTGGAGAACACCATATATTTT
CASSKGVENTIYF
>NA|once|TRBV18|TRBJ2-1
TGTGCCAGCTCACCCGGAGCAGAATACAATGAGCAGTTCTTC
CASSPGAEYNEQFF
>TRBD2|NA|TRBV6-5|TRBJ2-1
TGTGCCAGCAGTTCTGGGACTAGCGGGAGTGGTGAGCAGTTCTTC
CASSSGTSGSGEQFF
>TRBD1|NA|TRBV15|TRBJ1-5
TGTGCCACGAGAGAACTGGGACAGGGAAGTCAGCCCCAGCATTTT
CATRELGQGSQPQHF
>TRBD1|NA|TRBV30|TRBJ1-4
TGTGCCTGCGGACAGGAGCTTAATGAAAAACTGTTTTTT
CACGQELNEKLFF
>NA|NA|TRBV15|TRBJ1-4
TGTGCCACCAGCAGAGATCCTGGCAGTGAAAAACTGTTTTTT
CATSRDPGSEKLFF
>TRBD2|NA|TRBV7-2|TRBJ2-4
TGTGCCAGCAGCCCCCGACTAGCGGGGCCGAGAGACATTCAGTACTTC
CASSPRLAGPRDIQYF
>TRBD2|NA|TRBV2|TRBJ2-7
TGTGCCAGCACCGGGACTAGCGGGAAGGAGGGAACCTACGAGCAGTACTTC
CASTGTSGKEGTYEQYF
>NA|NA|TRBV6-1|TRBJ2-1
TGTGCCAGCAGTGCAATGGGGGAGGCCTACAATGAGCAGTTCTTC
CASSAMGEAYNEQFF
>TRBD1|NA|TRBV18|TRBJ1-2
TGTGCCAGCTCAAGGGGACAGGGCCATGGCTACACCTTC
CASSRGQGHGYTF
>TRBD2|once|TRBV18|TRBJ2-1
TGTGCCAGCTCACCACTAGCGGGAGAGAATGAGCAGTTCTTC
CASSPLAGENEQFF
>TRBD1|NA|TRBV2|TRBJ2-7
TGTGCCAGCACCCGGGACAGCCACGAGCAGTACTTC
CASTRDSHEQYF
>TRBD1|NA|TRBV14|TRBJ1-1
TGTGCCAGCAGCTCGGGACAGATGAACACTGAAGCTTTCTTT
CASSSGQMNTEAFF
>TRBD1|NA|TRBV30|TRBJ1-5
TGTGCCTGGGGGGACAGCTACAATCAGCCCCAGCATTTT
CAWGDSYNQPQHF
>NA|NA|TRBV30|TRBJ1-5
TGTGCCTGGAGTGTAGGGGAAGATCAGCCCCAGCATTTT
CAWSVGEDQPQHF
>NA|NA|TRBV19|TRBJ2-7
TGTGCCAGTAGCGGTATACGGGACGAGCAGTACTTC
CASSGIRDEQYF
>NA|once|TRBV9|TRBJ2-3
TGTGCCAGCAGCGTAGCGGGTTTCACAGATACGCAGTATTTT
CASSVAGFTDTQYF
>TRBD2|NA|TRBV27|TRBJ2-1
TGTGCCAGCAGTCCCCGACCTAGCGGGAGTAACGAGCAGTTCTTC
CASSPRPSGSNEQFF
>TRBD1|NA|TRBV11-2|TRBJ2-3
TGTGCCAGCAGCTCCGGGACAGGCACAGATACGCAGTATTTT
CASSSGTGTDTQYF
>TRBD1|NA|TRBV5-4|TRBJ2-7
TGTGCCAGCAGCTTCTCCGGGACAGGAACTAACGAGCAGTACTTC
CASSFSGTGTNEQYF
>TRBD1|NA|TRBV7-8|TRBJ1-4
TGTGCCAGCAGCTTCCGGACAGGGGGCTTGGCTAATGAAAAACTGTTTTTT
CASSFRTGGLANEKLFF
>TRBD2|NA|TRBV10-3|TRBJ2-7
TGTGCCATCGGGCCGGGCGGGGGGCAGGATGACTACGAGCAGTACTTC
CAIGPGGGQDDYEQYF
>NA|few|TRBV9|TRBJ1-4
TGTGCCAGCAGCGTAGGGCCAACGGAGGAAAAACTGTTTTTT
CASSVGPTEEKLFF
>TRBD2|NA|TRBV5-4|TRBJ2-1
TGTGCCAGCAGCTTGAAAAGACTAGCGGGAGGGCGGGGCACGAATGAGCAGTTCTTC
CASSLKRLAGGRGTNEQFF
>NA|NA|TRBV6-5|TRBJ2-1
TGTGCCAGCAGTTACTACACTGTAGCCTCCTACAATGAGCAGTTCTTC
CASSYYTVASYNEQFF
>NA|NA|TRBV30|TRBJ1-1
TGTGCCTGGAGTGTAAGGGGGGGCAGGGTGAACACTGAAGCTTTCTTT
CAWSVRGGRVNTEAFF
>TRBD1|NA|TRBV19|TRBJ2-2
TGTGCCAGTAGTAGAGGGGGCGATTACACCGGGGAGCTGTTTTTT
CASSRGGDYTGELFF
>TRBD1|NA|TRBV7-9|TRBJ1-2
TGTGCCAGCAGCTTAGTCCCGGGGACAGGGGCTGGCTATGGCTACACCTTC
CASSLVPGTGAGYGYTF
>NA|NA|TRBV30|TRBJ2-1
TGTGCCTGGGCCCCGAGGGGAGGTGAGCAGTTCTTC
CAWAPRGGEQFF
>NA|NA|TRBV6-5|TRBJ1-5
TGTGCCAGCAATACTCCAGGGTCCCAGCATTTT
CASNTPGSQHF
>TRBD1|NA|TRBV19|TRBJ2-2
TGTGCCAGTAGATCCAACAGGGGTAGAGGTACCGGGGAGCTGTTTTTT
CASRSNRGRGTGELFF
>TRBD2|once|TRBV19|TRBJ2-1
TGTGCCAGTAGCGGGACTAGCGAATACAATGAGCAGTTCTTC
CASSGTSEYNEQFF
>NA|NA|TRBV11-3|TRBJ1-2
TGTGCCAGCAGCACCCCCGGGGCGACAGGAGTTAACTATGGCTACACCTTC
CASSTPGATGVNYGYTF
>TRBD2|NA|TRBV30|TRBJ2-3
TGTGCCTGGAGTAGGGAGGGTACGCAGTATTTT
CAWSREGTQYF
>NA|NA|TRBV29-1|TRBJ2-7
TGCAGCGTTGAAGATCGGACAACTTACGAGCAGTACTTC
CSVEDRTTYEQYF
>TRBD1|NA|TRBV27|TRBJ1-1
TGTGCCAGCAGAGGGAGACAGGGGGCCAGCACTGAAGCTTTCTTT
CASRGRQGASTEAFF
>TRBD2|NA|TRBV27|TRBJ2-3
TGTGCCAGCAGTCCAATGGGAGGGTTCCGCACAGATACGCAGTATTTT
CASSPMGGFRTDTQYF
>NA|NA|TRBV11-2|TRBJ1-2
TGTGCCAGCAGCTCCCTCGGGAGGGGCTATGGCTACACCTTC
CASSSLGRGYGYTF
>TRBD1|NA|TRBV30|TRBJ2-7
TGTGCCTGGAGAACGCAGGGGGCGGGCGAGCAGTACTTC
CAWRTQGAGEQYF
>NA|NA|TRBV11-2|TRBJ1-2
TGTGCCAGCAGCGCGACGGGTCTGACCGCCTATGGCTACACCTTC
CASSATGLTAYGYTF
>TRBD2|once|TRBV7-7|TRBJ2-1
TGTGCCAGCAGTACGGGACTAGGGGAGAGCTCCTACAATGAGCAGTTCTTC
CASSTGLGESSYNEQFF
>NA|NA|TRBV5-6|TRBJ2-7
TGTGCCAGCAGCTTGGTGGCGGGGATATCCTACGAGCAGTACTTC
CASSLVAGISYEQYF
>TRBD1|NA|TRBV18|TRBJ2-5
TGTGCCAGCTCCTTGACAGGGGGAGAGACCCAGTACTTC
CASSLTGGETQYF